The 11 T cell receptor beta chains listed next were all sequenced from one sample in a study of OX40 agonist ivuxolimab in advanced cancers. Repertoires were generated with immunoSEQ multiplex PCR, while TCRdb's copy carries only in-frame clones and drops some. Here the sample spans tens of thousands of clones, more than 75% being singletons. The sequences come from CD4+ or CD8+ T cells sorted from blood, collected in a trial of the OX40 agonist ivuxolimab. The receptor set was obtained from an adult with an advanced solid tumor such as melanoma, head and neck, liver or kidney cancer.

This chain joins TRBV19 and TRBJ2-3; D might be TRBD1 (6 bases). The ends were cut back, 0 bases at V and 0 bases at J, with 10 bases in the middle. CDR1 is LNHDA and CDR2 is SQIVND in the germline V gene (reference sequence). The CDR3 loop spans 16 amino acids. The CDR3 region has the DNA TGTGCCAGTAGTATAGATCGACAGGTTAGCACAGATACGCAGTATTTT. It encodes CASSIDRQVSTDTQYF. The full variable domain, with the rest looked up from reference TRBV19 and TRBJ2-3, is DGGITQSPKYLFRKEGQNVTLSCEQNLNHDAMYWYRQDPGQGLRLIYYSQIVNDFQKGDIAEGYSVSREKKESFPLTVTSAQKNPTAFYLCASSIDRQVSTDTQYFGPGTRLTVL.

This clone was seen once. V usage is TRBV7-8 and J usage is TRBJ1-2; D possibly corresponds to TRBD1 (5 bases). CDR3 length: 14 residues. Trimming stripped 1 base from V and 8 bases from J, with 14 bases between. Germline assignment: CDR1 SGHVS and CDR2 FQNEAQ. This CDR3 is CASSLVGVGYGYTF. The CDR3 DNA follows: TGTGCCAGCAGCTTAGTGGGGGTGGGGTACGGCTACACCTTC.

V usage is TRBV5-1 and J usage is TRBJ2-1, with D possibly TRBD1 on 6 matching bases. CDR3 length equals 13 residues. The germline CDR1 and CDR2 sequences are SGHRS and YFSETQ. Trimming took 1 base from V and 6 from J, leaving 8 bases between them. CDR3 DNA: TGCGCCAGCAGCTTGAGAGGGGGCAATGAGCAGTTCTTC. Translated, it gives CASSLRGGNEQFF.

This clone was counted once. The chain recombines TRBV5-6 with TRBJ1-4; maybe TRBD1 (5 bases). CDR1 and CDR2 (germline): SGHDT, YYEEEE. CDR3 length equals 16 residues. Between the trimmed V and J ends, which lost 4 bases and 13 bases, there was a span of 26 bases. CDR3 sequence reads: CASSLNFPGVGSRLFF. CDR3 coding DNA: TGTGCCAGCAGCCTTAACTTCCCGGGGGTAGGATCGCGACTGTTTTTT.

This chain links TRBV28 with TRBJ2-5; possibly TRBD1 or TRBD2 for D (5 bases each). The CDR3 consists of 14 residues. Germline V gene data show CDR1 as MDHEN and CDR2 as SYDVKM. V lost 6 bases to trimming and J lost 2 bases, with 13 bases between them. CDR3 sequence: CASRPGTAQETQYF. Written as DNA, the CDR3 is TGTGCCAGCAGACCCGGGACGGCACAAGAGACCCAGTACTTC.

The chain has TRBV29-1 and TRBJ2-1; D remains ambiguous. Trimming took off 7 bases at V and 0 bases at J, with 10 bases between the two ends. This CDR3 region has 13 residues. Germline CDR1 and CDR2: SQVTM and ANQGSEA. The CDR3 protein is CSASGVSYNEQFF. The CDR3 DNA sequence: TGCAGCGCGAGTGGCGTCTCCTACAATGAGCAGTTCTTC.

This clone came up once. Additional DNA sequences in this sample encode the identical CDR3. CDR3 nucleotide sequence: TGTGCCAGCAGCGTCGGTAGAGAAGAGACCCAGTACTTC. Translated, it gives CASSVGREETQYF. The chain recombines TRBV9 with TRBJ2-5; D call uncertain. V lost 2 bases and J lost 3, with 8 bases in between. The CDR3 is 13 amino acids. Germline V lookup: CDR1 SGDLS, CDR2 YYNGEE.

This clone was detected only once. The DNA of the CDR3 is TGTGCCAGCCCTCCGTCGCGGGGGATTCGCTACAATGAGCAGTTCTTC. This codes for CASPPSRGIRYNEQFF. The chain has TRBV28 and TRBJ2-1; 7 bases align to TRBD2. The germline CDR1 and CDR2 sequences are MDHEN and SYDVKM. The CDR3 runs 16 residues. The J segment lost 3 bases and the V segment lost 8 bases, leaving 13 bases of the junction unmatched.

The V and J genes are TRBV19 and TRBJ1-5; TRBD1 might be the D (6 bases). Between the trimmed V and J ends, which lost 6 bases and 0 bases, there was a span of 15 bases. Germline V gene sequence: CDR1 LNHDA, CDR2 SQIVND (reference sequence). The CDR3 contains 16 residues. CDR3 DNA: TGTGCCAGTAGATACGGACAGATGAATAGCAATCAGCCCCAGCATTTT. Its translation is CASRYGQMNSNQPQHF.

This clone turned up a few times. CDR3 in DNA: TGTGCCAGCAGTGAAATTGGGTACGAGCAGTACTTC. Translated, it gives CASSEIGYEQYF. The rearrangement joins TRBV6-1 to TRBJ2-7, with D hard to call. Trimming stripped 2 bases from V and 4 bases from J, with 6 bases between. Germline-derived CDR1 and CDR2 are MNHNS and SASEGT. The CDR3 covers 12 residues.

The CDR3 spells CASSLSLAGGPYEQYF. Written as DNA, the CDR3 is TGTGCCAGCAGTTTATCACTAGCGGGGGGGCCTTACGAGCAGTACTTC. This rearrangement joins TRBV27 to TRBJ2-7; 13 bases are shared with TRBD2. Germline values: CDR1 MNHEY, CDR2 SMNVEV (reference sequence). The CDR3 has 16 amino acids. V gave up 0 bases and J gave up 4 bases; unmatched junction bases: 3.